This is a list of T cell receptor beta chains from one sample in a study of blood T cell repertoires in COVID-19. Method: immunoSEQ multiplex PCR; TCRdb's copy keeps in-frame clones and lacks some. The repertoire has about 120,000 clones, roughly 87% of them found once; the top ten carry approximately 4.8%. Material: peripheral blood. The receptors were gathered from a human donor in a cohort sampled during active COVID-19. Each CDR3 is given with its conserved first and last residue. The D gene is left open where the match is weak. Part of the rows lack a size; the others show once, few, many or a class for expanded clones.

size	J	D	V	DNA	CDR3
NA	TRBJ1-2	TRBD1	TRBV24-1	TGTGCCACCAGTGACCCTCGACAGGGGATCTATGGCTACACCTTC	CATSDPRQGIYGYTF
NA	TRBJ2-3	NA	TRBV9	TGTGCCAGCAGCGGGCTCCTTAACACAGATACGCAGTATTTT	CASSGLLNTDTQYF
NA	TRBJ2-6	TRBD1	TRBV5-4	TGTGCCAGCAGCTTCCGGGACAGATTCTCTGGGGCCAACGTCCTGACTTTC	CASSFRDRFSGANVLTF
NA	TRBJ1-6	NA	TRBV9	TGTGCCAGCAGCGCCCAACCTGGGGCGGATTCACCCCTCCACTTT	CASSAQPGADSPLHF
NA	TRBJ2-7	TRBD1	TRBV4-2	TGTGCCAGCAGCCAAGATTCAGGGGGAATAGCCTACGAGCAGTACTTC	CASSQDSGGIAYEQYF
few	TRBJ2-1	TRBD2	TRBV9	TGTGCCAGCAGCGTAGGGTCGCGGGCGGGAGCGGTCAATGAGCAGTTCTTC	CASSVGSRAGAVNEQFF
once	TRBJ2-1	NA	TRBV19	TGTGCCAGTAGTAACAGGTACAATGAGCAGTTCTTC	CASSNRYNEQFF
NA	TRBJ1-5	TRBD1	TRBV19	TGTGCCAGTAGTCACCGGGACAGGGAAAATCAGCCCCAGCATTTT	CASSHRDRENQPQHF
medium-sized	TRBJ1-5	TRBD1	TRBV27	TGTGCCAGCAGTTCGGGACAGGGGAGGAATCAGCCCCAGCATTTT	CASSSGQGRNQPQHF
NA	TRBJ1-1	NA	TRBV18	TGTGCCAGCTCACCAGTATCAGGGAGCGGGGGGAACACTGAAGCTTTCTTT	CASSPVSGSGGNTEAFF
NA	TRBJ1-5	NA	TRBV28	TGTGCCGGGGGGACTCCATCTCGGCCCCAGCATTTT	CAGGTPSRPQHF
NA	TRBJ2-3	TRBD2	TRBV5-1	TGCGCCAGCAGCCCTAAGGGGACTAGCGGGGGTGTGAGGACAGATACGCAGTATTTT	CASSPKGTSGGVRTDTQYF
NA	TRBJ2-4	NA	TRBV30	TGTGCCTGGAGGCTCGCGGGCGGCGGTGCCAAAAACATTCAGTACTTC	CAWRLAGGGAKNIQYF
NA	TRBJ1-3	NA	TRBV7-9	TGTGCCAGCAGCTTAGCCTCGTTGGCTTCTGGAAACACCATATATTTT	CASSLASLASGNTIYF
NA	TRBJ2-1	NA	TRBV6-5	TGTGCCAGCAGCCTTCTAGCGTACTCCTACAATGAGCAGTTCTTC	CASSLLAYSYNEQFF
NA	TRBJ2-5	TRBD2	TRBV5-4	TGTGCCAGCAGCTCCCGGAGACTAGCGGGGGAAGAGACCCAGTACTTC	CASSSRRLAGEETQYF
NA	TRBJ1-5	TRBD1	TRBV7-2	TGTGCCAGCAGCACGCGGACAGGACACTATAGCAATCAGCCCCAGCATTTT	CASSTRTGHYSNQPQHF
NA	TRBJ2-3	TRBD2	TRBV7-9	TGTGCCAGCAGCCCGCTAGCGGGAGGTCCCACAGATACGCAGTATTTT	CASSPLAGGPTDTQYF
NA	TRBJ2-3	TRBD2	TRBV6-2/TRBV6-3	TGTGCCAGCAGTTCGGGGGGGCCCACAGATACGCAGTATTTT	CASSSGGPTDTQYF
NA	TRBJ2-3	TRBD1	TRBV24-1	TGTGCCACCAGTGACCCCGGACAGGGCTCAAATACGCAGTATTTT	CATSDPGQGSNTQYF
NA	TRBJ2-7	TRBD2	TRBV5-1	TGCGCCAGCAGCTTTCTTCTGACTAGCGGGAGGAAGGGCGAGCAGTACTTC	CASSFLLTSGRKGEQYF
NA	TRBJ2-2	TRBD2	TRBV5-1	TGCGCCAGCAGGAAAGCGGGGGTTAACACCGGGGAGCTGTTTTTT	CASRKAGVNTGELFF
NA	TRBJ2-3	NA	TRBV19	TGTGCCAGTAGTATCAACAGAAACACAGATACGCAGTATTTT	CASSINRNTDTQYF
NA	TRBJ1-4	NA	TRBV6-5	TGTGCCAGCAGACTAGCGGGTTCCCTGGGCGAAAAACTGTTTTTT	CASRLAGSLGEKLFF
once	TRBJ2-7	NA	TRBV6-5	TGTGCCAGCAGTTACTACGCGACAGGTCGTCGCGAGCAGTACTTC	CASSYYATGRREQYF
NA	TRBJ2-5	TRBD1	TRBV3-1/TRBV3-2	TGTGCCAGCAGCCCCCCGGGACAGGGGCAAGAGACCCAGTACTTC	CASSPPGQGQETQYF
NA	TRBJ1-1	NA	TRBV7-9	TGTGCCAGCAGCTTAGGGCCCACCGGGGTGAACACTGAAGCTTTCTTT	CASSLGPTGVNTEAFF
NA	TRBJ2-7	TRBD2	TRBV5-4	TGTGCCAGCAGCTTGGAGGTTGTAGCGGGGGTTACTTCCTACGAGCAGTACTTC	CASSLEVVAGVTSYEQYF
few	TRBJ1-5	NA	TRBV4-3	TGCGCCAGCAGCCAAGATCTTCCGGGGGTTGCTCAGCCCCAGCATTTT	CASSQDLPGVAQPQHF
once	TRBJ2-7	NA	TRBV5-8	TGTGCCAGCAGTACACGACAGAACCTATTGCGGGAGCAGTACTTC	CASSTRQNLLREQYF
NA	TRBJ2-3	TRBD1	TRBV7-9	TGTGCCAGCAGCTTAGGACAGGGGGAGAATACGCAGTATTTT	CASSLGQGENTQYF